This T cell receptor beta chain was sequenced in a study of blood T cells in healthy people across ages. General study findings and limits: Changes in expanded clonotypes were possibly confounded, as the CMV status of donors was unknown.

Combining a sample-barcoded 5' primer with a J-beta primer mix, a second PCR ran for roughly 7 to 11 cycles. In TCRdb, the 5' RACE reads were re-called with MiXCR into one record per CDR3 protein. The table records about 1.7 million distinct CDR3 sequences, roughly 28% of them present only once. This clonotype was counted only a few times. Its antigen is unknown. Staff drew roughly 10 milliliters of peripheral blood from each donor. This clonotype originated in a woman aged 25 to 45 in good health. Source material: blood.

The DNA of the CDR3 is TGCAGTGCTGGACTAACAGGGGGCGGGGATACGCAGTATTTT. It yields the protein CSAGLTGGGDTQYF. The chain couples TRBV20-1 to TRBJ2-3, with TRBD1 matching over 9 bases. The CDR3 runs to 14 residues. V gave up 5 bases and J gave up 6 bases; unmatched junction bases: 9. Looked up from germline, CDR1 is DFQATT and CDR2 is SNEGSKA (reference sequence).